This TCR beta chain is from a study of patients and donors after allogeneic stem cell transplantation. TCRdb passed the RT-PCR reads through MiXCR, listing each CDR3 protein once. The data show 150,000 to 200,000 distinct CDR3 sequences, approximately 28% seen once. Losses at the gene ends were 5 bases for V and 3 bases for J; bases not matched to a gene: 9. Germline assignment: CDR1 SEHNR and CDR2 FQNEAQ (reference sequence). The CDR3 sequence is 16 residues long. This chain joins TRBV7-9 and TRBJ2-5; 10 nucleotides align to TRBD2. Material for sequencing was blood, either unsorted or a sorted T cell fraction (not recorded which). This TCR was recovered from a human donor who was either an allogeneic HSCT recipient or a stem cell or donor lymphocyte infusion donor (not recorded which). It is not recorded whose cells these are; they may come from a transplant donor. CDR3 loop: CASSPAQLAGKETQYF. The CDR3 coding sequence is TGTGCCAGCAGCCCCGCCCAACTAGCGGGAAAAGAGACCCAGTACTTC.